This TCR beta chain emerged from a study of T cell repertoires in ileal Crohn's disease. Study-level information: The M0 sample came from the inflamed ileal portion of the resected specimen. Points from the study as a whole: High-frequency clones were more common in sorted CD8 than CD4 cells. Every patient over 26.8% clonality showed endoscopic recurrence.

Trimming removed 1 base from V and 5 bases from J; junction bases left unmatched: 5. CDR1 is SGHTA, CDR2 FQGTGA, per germline. The CDR3 length is 17 residues. The assay was immunoSEQ multiplex PCR, and TCRdb's table has in-frame clones only and misses some. Of several thousand clones detected, 85% to 95% appear once; the ten largest clones hold roughly 2.9%. Points on this clone: The antigen remains unidentified.

Time point meaning: inflamed ileum from the surgical specimen. The source is an adult with Crohn's disease. Sequenced: ileal tissue. The J gene is TRBJ2-1, the V gene TRBV7-3; 13 nucleotides agree with TRBD2. The CDR3 coding sequence is TGTGCCAGCAGCTTAAGACTAGCGGGAGGACAGGACAATGAGCAGTTCTTC. Translated, it gives CASSLRLAGGQDNEQFF.